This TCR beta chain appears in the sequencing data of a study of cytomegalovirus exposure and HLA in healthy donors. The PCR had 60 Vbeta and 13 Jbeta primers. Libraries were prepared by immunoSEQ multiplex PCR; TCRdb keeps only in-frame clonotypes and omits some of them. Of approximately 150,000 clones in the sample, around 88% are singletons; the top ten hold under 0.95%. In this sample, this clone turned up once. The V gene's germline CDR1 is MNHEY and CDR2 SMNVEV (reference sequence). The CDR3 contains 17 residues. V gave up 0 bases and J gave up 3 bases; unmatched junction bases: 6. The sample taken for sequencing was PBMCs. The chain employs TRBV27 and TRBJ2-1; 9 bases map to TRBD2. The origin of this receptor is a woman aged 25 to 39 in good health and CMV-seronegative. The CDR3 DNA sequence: TGTGCCAGCAGTTTATCCTGGGGGCGGGAGGGCTACAATGAGCAGTTCTTC. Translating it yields CASSLSWGREGYNEQFF.